The 32 T cell receptor beta chains reported below all come from one sample, sequenced in a study of control samples from healthy donors and cancer patients. Libraries were prepared by immunoSEQ multiplex PCR; TCRdb keeps only in-frame clonotypes and omits some of them. The sample lists fewer than 500,000 clones; about 93% were seen once. The material sequenced was PBMCs. All receptors come from a man aged 40-50 years with head and neck cancer.

The V call is TRBV5-1, the J call TRBJ1-3; D is ambiguous. Trimming left V 2 bases short and J 4 bases short, with 7 bases between. The germline V gene has CDR1 SGHRS and CDR2 YFSETQ. The CDR3 extends over 13 amino acids. This CDR3 reads CASSFAAGNTIYF. The CDR3, as DNA: TGCGCCAGCAGCTTCGCAGCAGGAAACACCATATATTTT.

The V and J genes are TRBV3-1 (or the pseudogene TRBV3-2) and TRBJ1-1; D is uncertain. CDR3 size: 16 residues. V lost 4 bases, J lost 2 bases, and 17 bases lay in between. Germline lookup yields CDR1 LGHDT and CDR2 YNNKEL (reference sequence). The CDR3 protein is CASSLPAAAGNTEAFF. Here the CDR3 DNA reads TGTGCCAGCAGCCTCCCGGCGGCGGCAGGAAACACTGAAGCTTTCTTT.

This sequence joins TRBV6-6 and TRBJ1-1; D is possibly TRBD1 (6 bases). Germline-derived CDR1 and CDR2 are MNHNY and SVGAGI (reference sequence). This CDR3 is 14 amino acids long. Trimming shortened V by 8 bases and J by 1 base, and 14 bases separated the two germline ends. The CDR3 DNA is TGTGCCAGCCCGAAGGCGGGGGCGAACACTGAAGCTTTCTTT. The encoded protein is CASPKAGANTEAFF.

V gene TRBV6-6 combines with J gene TRBJ2-1; TRBD2 matches at 10 bases. The CDR3 consists of 17 residues. CDR1 is MNHNY and CDR2 is SVGAGI in the germline V gene (reference sequence). J gave up 2 bases and V 5 bases, and 9 bases lay outside the gene matches. The CDR3 bases are TGTGCCAGCAGTCCAATAGCGGGAGGACGTCCCTACAATGAGCAGTTCTTC. This sequence encodes CASSPIAGGRPYNEQFF.

The chain couples TRBV6-5 to TRBJ1-5; 8 bases match TRBD1. Germline CDR1 and CDR2: MNHEY and SVGAGI. The CDR3 spans 15 residues. V shed 4 bases and J 3 bases; nucleotides not matched to a gene: 5. The CDR3 DNA reads as TGTGCCAGCAGTTCTTTACAGGGGGTCAATCAGCCCCAGCATTTT. Protein sequence: CASSSLQGVNQPQHF.

The V call is TRBV3-1 (or the pseudogene TRBV3-2), the J call TRBJ1-1; D remains unclear. V was trimmed by 3 bases and J by 8 bases, leaving 13 bases between them. This CDR3 region has 13 residues. Germline CDR1 and CDR2: LGHDT and YNNKEL (reference sequence). This chain's CDR3 is CASSHLSLGEAFF. The CDR3 region has the DNA TGTGCCAGCAGCCACCTAAGCCTCGGGGAAGCTTTCTTT.

The chain carries TRBV19 and TRBJ2-7, with TRBD2 matching 10 bases. The CDR3 covers 14 residues. Per germline, CDR1 LNHDA and CDR2 SQIVND (reference sequence). V was clipped by 4 bases and J by 2 bases; unmatched bases: 2. DNA for the CDR3: TGTGCCAGTAGTACCGGGACTAGCGCCTACGAGCAGTACTTC. Its protein is CASSTGTSAYEQYF. Together with reference TRBV19 and TRBJ2-7, the CDR3 gives the full variable domain: DGGITQSPKYLFRKEGQNVTLSCEQNLNHDAMYWYRQDPGQGLRLIYYSQIVNDFQKGDIAEGYSVSREKKESFPLTVTSAQKNPTAFYLCASSTGTSAYEQYFGPGTRLTVT.

The chain employs TRBV6-1 and TRBJ2-3, with TRBD2 identical over 9 bases. The germline CDR1 and CDR2 sequences are MNHNS and SASEGT. The CDR3 extends over 18 amino acids. J lost 1 base, V lost 4 bases, and 12 bases had no gene match. CDR3 amino acids: CASSGLLREGRGTDTQYF. In nucleotides, the CDR3 is TGTGCCAGCAGTGGCCTATTGCGGGAGGGCCGCGGCACAGATACGCAGTATTTT.

J is TRBJ2-7 and V is TRBV28, with 10 bases matching TRBD1. This CDR3 is 13 amino acids long. V shed 0 bases and J 7 bases; nucleotides not matched to a gene: 0. Germline V gene sequence: CDR1 MDHEN, CDR2 SYDVKM. CDR3 region: CASSLWGQGEQYF. The CDR3 DNA follows: TGTGCCAGCAGTTTATGGGGACAGGGGGAGCAGTACTTC.

V and J are TRBV4-3 and TRBJ2-2; 11 bases match TRBD1. Germline V gives CDR1 LGHNA, CDR2 YSLEER. The CDR3 is made up of 16 amino acids. V shed 4 bases, J shed 1 base, and the junction held 2 bases outside the gene matches. CDR3 DNA: TGCGCCAGCAGCCGGGGACAGGGGGGGAACACCGGGGAGCTGTTTTTT. Protein sequence: CASSRGQGGNTGELFF.

The CDR3, as DNA: TGCGCCAGCAGCCCCGGGGAATCTAGCACAGATACGCAGTATTTT. This translates into CASSPGESSTDTQYF. The chain is built from TRBV5-1 and TRBJ2-3, with TRBD2 as a possible D gene (5 bases). Germline-derived CDR1 and CDR2 are SGHRS and YFSETQ. Trimming took off 4 bases at V and 0 bases at J, with 12 bases between the two ends. The CDR3 loop spans 15 amino acids.

The chain employs TRBV7-3 and TRBJ2-6; no firm D call. V was pared by 8 bases and J by 3 bases, with 5 bases between. The CDR3 loop spans 12 amino acids. Germline V gene data show CDR1 as SGHTA and CDR2 as FQGTGA. The CDR3 sequence: CASSSGANVLTF. The CDR3 DNA reads TGTGCCAGCTCAAGTGGGGCCAACGTCCTGACTTTC. Combining the CDR3 with reference TRBV7-3 and TRBJ2-6 gives the whole variable domain GAGVSQTPSNKVTEKGKYVELRCDPISGHTALYWYRQSLGQGPEFLIYFQGTGAADDSGLPNDRFFAVRPEGSVSTLKIQRTERGDSAVYLCASSSGANVLTFGAGSRLTVL.

The chain uses TRBV5-6 and TRBJ1-2; 8 nucleotides align to TRBD1. With 5 bases clipped from V and 8 bases from J, the junction kept 8 bases outside the gene matches. Germline CDR1 is SGHDT and CDR2 is YYEEEE. This CDR3 region has 13 residues. CDR3 nucleotide sequence: TGTGCCAGCAGGAAGGACAGGGTGGAGGGCTACACCTTC. The encoded protein is CASRKDRVEGYTF.

The V call is TRBV6-1, the J call TRBJ2-5, with 9 bases that match TRBD2. The V gene's germline CDR1 is MNHNS and CDR2 SASEGT. Trimming took 1 base from V and 5 from J; bases not matched to a gene: 11. This CDR3 has 17 residues. Here the CDR3 DNA reads TGTGCCAGCAGTGAAGGTGGTAGCGGGAGAGGCGGCGAGACCCAGTACTTC. It specifies CASSEGGSGRGGETQYF.

The chain uses TRBV9 and TRBJ1-2, with 9 bases aligning to TRBD1. V shed 4 bases, J shed 8 bases, and the junction held 9 bases outside the gene matches. The CDR3 loop spans 14 amino acids. Germline CDR1 and CDR2: SGDLS and YYNGEE. The CDR3 reads CASSPGDRVAGYTF. The CDR3 region has the DNA TGTGCCAGCAGCCCCGGGGACAGGGTTGCGGGCTACACCTTC.

The gene calls are TRBV3-1 (or the pseudogene TRBV3-2) and TRBJ2-1, with TRBD2 matching 9 bases. The germline CDR1 and CDR2 sequences are LGHDT and YNNKEL (reference sequence). This CDR3 comprises 17 residues. Trimming at V came to 1 base and at J to 3 bases, leaving 7 bases not matched to a gene. Here the CDR3 DNA reads TGTGCCAGCAGCCAAGCAGGGCGGGGGGGCGGCTACAATGAGCAGTTCTTC. It specifies CASSQAGRGGGYNEQFF.

This clone is a singleton in its sample. The V call is TRBV9, the J call TRBJ2-7, with D tentatively TRBD1 or TRBD2 (5 bases each). Trimming pared 4 bases from V and 2 bases from J, leaving 10 bases between. CDR3 length equals 13 residues. Germline CDR1 SGDLS, CDR2 YYNGEE. The CDR3 protein is CASSPEGPYEQYF. DNA for the CDR3: TGTGCCAGCAGCCCAGAGGGGCCCTACGAGCAGTACTTC.

CDR3 protein: CASSLSDLGNQPQHF. The CDR3 DNA reads as TGTGCCAGCAGTTTGTCCGACCTGGGCAATCAGCCCCAGCATTTT. The chain is built from TRBV28 and TRBJ1-5; D is uncertain. Germline V gene sequence: CDR1 MDHEN, CDR2 SYDVKM. The CDR3 loop spans 15 amino acids. The V end was cut by 3 bases, the J end by 2 bases, with 11 bases between.

V gene TRBV20-1 combines with J gene TRBJ2-1; D is uncertain. CDR3 length: 17 amino acids. V gave up 3 bases and J gave up 1 base, with 19 bases separating them. Germline loops: CDR1 DFQATT, CDR2 SNEGSKA (reference sequence). CDR3 region: CSASGDPRAISYNEQFF. The CDR3 DNA reads as TGCAGTGCTAGTGGCGATCCTAGGGCTATTTCCTACAATGAGCAGTTCTTC.

This chain joins TRBV25-1 and TRBJ1-2; tentative D call: TRBD1 (5 bases). Per germline, CDR1 MGHDK and CDR2 SYGVNS. The CDR3 spans 15 residues. Trimming cost V 1 base and J 6 bases, with 15 bases left between them. The CDR3 reads CASSEWLGTGDGYTF. CDR3 in DNA: TGTGCCAGCAGTGAATGGCTTGGGACGGGGGATGGCTACACCTTC.

As to this clone: Other DNA variants within this sample encode the same CDR3. The CDR3 here is CSAPRNTEAFF. CDR3 DNA sequence: TGCAGTGCTCCCAGGAACACTGAAGCTTTCTTT. The rearrangement links TRBV20-1 to TRBJ1-1; D gene uncertain. The germline V gene encodes CDR1 DFQATT and CDR2 SNEGSKA (reference sequence). This CDR3 contains 11 residues. V lost 5 bases and J lost 1, with 5 bases in between.

The chain uses TRBV27 and TRBJ2-5, with D possibly called TRBD1 or TRBD2 (5 bases each). CDR1 and CDR2 (germline): MNHEY, SMNVEV (reference sequence). This CDR3 has 17 residues. The germline V and J ends were trimmed by 6 bases and 0 bases, with 20 bases remaining between them. The CDR3 loop reads CASSRGTWGSHQETQYF. CDR3 DNA: TGTGCCAGCAGCCGCGGAACGTGGGGGTCTCACCAAGAGACCCAGTACTTC.

The V call is TRBV28, the J call TRBJ2-3; 9 nucleotides line up with TRBD1. V shed 4 bases, J shed 0 bases, and the junction held 5 bases outside the gene matches. There are 16 residues in the CDR3. CDR1 MDHEN and CDR2 SYDVKM come from the germline V gene. CDR3 loop: CASSYGQGWSTDTQYF. The CDR3 DNA reads as TGTGCCAGCAGTTACGGACAGGGGTGGAGCACAGATACGCAGTATTTT.

The chain links TRBV5-4 to TRBJ2-7, with 9 bases that match TRBD2. J gave up 7 bases and V 0 bases, and 14 bases lay outside the gene matches. This CDR3 is 17 amino acids long. From germline, CDR1 is SGHNT and CDR2 YYREEE (reference sequence). CDR3 bases: TGTGCCAGCAGCTTGGAAGGTTCTAGCGGGGCGTTGGGAGAGCAGTACTTC. Encoded protein: CASSLEGSSGALGEQYF.

The chain recombines TRBV5-5 with TRBJ2-7; D not certain. The CDR3 covers 13 residues. The germline V and J ends were trimmed by 4 bases and 8 bases, with 16 bases remaining between them. CDR1 and CDR2 from the germline V gene are SGHKS and YYEKEE (reference sequence). The CDR3 region has the DNA TGTGCCAGCAGCCCCGACCTGACACCTAAGCAGTACTTC. Residues: CASSPDLTPKQYF.

V is TRBV5-1 and J is TRBJ1-1; tentatively, D is TRBD1 (6 bases). With 4 bases removed from V and 2 bases from J, the gap between germline ends came to 12 bases. Germline V gives CDR1 SGHRS, CDR2 YFSETQ. The CDR3 length is 14 residues. The CDR3 here is CASSIQGFNTEAFF. CDR3 DNA sequence: TGCGCCAGCAGCATACAGGGCTTTAACACTGAAGCTTTCTTT.

To note about this clone: One end of the junction is discordant with germline, which a read error may explain. The sample has other DNA sequences that encode this CDR3 too. The chain recombines TRBV30 with TRBJ2-2; D perhaps matches TRBD2 (7 bases). In germline, CDR1 is GTSNPN, CDR2 SVGIG (reference sequence). This CDR3 spans 14 amino acids. The CDR3 loop is CAGRGASNTGELFF. In DNA, the CDR3 is TGTGCCGGGAGGGGGGCATCGAACACCGGGGAGCTGTTTTTT.

The V gene is TRBV19, the J gene TRBJ1-6; 8 bases fit TRBD1. Germline V CDR1 and CDR2: LNHDA, SQIVND (reference sequence). This CDR3 is 14 amino acids long. The trim removed 5 bases at V and 8 bases at J, leaving 5 bases unmatched. The CDR3 DNA reads as TGTGCCAGTAGTCAAACAGGGGGGGATTCACCCCTCCACTTT. This encodes CASSQTGGDSPLHF.

The gene calls are TRBV11-2 and TRBJ2-1; 14 nucleotides line up with TRBD2. The CDR3 loop spans 15 amino acids. V lost 4 bases, J lost 7 bases, and 3 bases stayed unmatched. CDR1 is SGHAT, CDR2 FQNNGV, per germline. CDR3 amino acids: CASSSGTSGSNEQFF. DNA for the CDR3: TGTGCCAGCAGCTCAGGGACTAGCGGGAGTAATGAGCAGTTCTTC. Drawing the rest from reference TRBV11-2 and TRBJ2-1, the complete variable domain is EAGVAQSPRYKIIEKRQSVAFWCNPISGHATLYWYQQILGQGPKLLIQFQNNGVVDDSQLPKDRFSAERLKGVDSTLKIQPAKLEDSAVYLCASSSGTSGSNEQFFGPGTRLTVL.

The chain has TRBV5-1 and TRBJ1-5, with 8 nucleotides matching TRBD1. CDR1 SGHRS and CDR2 YFSETQ come from the germline V gene. Trimming removed 4 bases from V and 1 base from J; junction bases left unmatched: 4. The CDR3 is 15 amino acids. DNA for the CDR3: TGCGCCAGCAGCACAGGGGGTGGAAGCAATCAGCCCCAGCATTTT. It is translated as CASSTGGGSNQPQHF.

The J gene is TRBJ2-3, the V gene TRBV10-3; no reliable D call. The CDR3 totals 11 residues. Germline-derived CDR1 and CDR2 are ENHRY and SYGVKD. V lost 4 bases, J lost 5 bases, and 4 bases lay in between. CDR3 sequence reads: CAISGEDTQYF. The CDR3 region has the DNA TGTGCCATCAGTGGAGAAGATACGCAGTATTTT.

The J gene is TRBJ2-7, the V gene TRBV28; either TRBD1 or TRBD2 may supply D (5 bases each). The germline CDR1 and CDR2 sequences are MDHEN and SYDVKM. This CDR3 is 12 amino acids long. The V gene lost 8 bases and the J gene lost 12 bases, with 20 bases spanning the gap. CDR3 protein: CASCGDRKGSYF. DNA of the CDR3: TGTGCCAGCTGTGGGGACCGAAAGGGCTCGTACTTC. Full variable domain (remainder filled in from reference TRBV28 and TRBJ2-7): DVKVTQSSRYLVKRTGEKVFLECVQDMDHENMFWYRQDPGLGLRLIYFSYDVKMKEKGDIPEGYSVSREKKERFSLILESASTNQTSMYLCASCGDRKGSYFGPGTRLTVT.